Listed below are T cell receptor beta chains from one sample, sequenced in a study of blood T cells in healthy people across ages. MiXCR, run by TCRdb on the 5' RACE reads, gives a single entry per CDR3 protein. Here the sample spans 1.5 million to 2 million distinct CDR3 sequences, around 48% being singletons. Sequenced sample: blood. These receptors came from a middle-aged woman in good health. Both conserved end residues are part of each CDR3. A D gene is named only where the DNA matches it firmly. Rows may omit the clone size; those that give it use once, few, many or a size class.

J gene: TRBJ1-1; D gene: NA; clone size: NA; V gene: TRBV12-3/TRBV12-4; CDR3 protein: CASSIQDYTEAFF; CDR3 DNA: TGTGCCAGCAGCATACAGGATTACACTGAAGCTTTCTTT
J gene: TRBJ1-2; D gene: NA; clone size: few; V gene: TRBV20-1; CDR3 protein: CSTPNYGYTF; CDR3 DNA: TGCAGTACGCCGAACTATGGCTACACCTTC
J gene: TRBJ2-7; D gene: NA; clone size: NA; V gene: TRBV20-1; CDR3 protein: CSARVEGLYEQYF; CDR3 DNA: TGCAGTGCTCGAGTAGAGGGGTTGTACGAGCAGTACTTC
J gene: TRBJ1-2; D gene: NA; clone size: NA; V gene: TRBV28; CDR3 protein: CASSIEVYGYTF; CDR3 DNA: TGTGCCAGCAGTATAGAGGTCTATGGCTACACCTTC
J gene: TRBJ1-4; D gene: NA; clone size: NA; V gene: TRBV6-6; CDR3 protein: CASRGGARYGDYEKLFF; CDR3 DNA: TGTGCCAGCAGAGGGGGGGCGCGATATGGGGACTATGAAAAACTGTTTTTT
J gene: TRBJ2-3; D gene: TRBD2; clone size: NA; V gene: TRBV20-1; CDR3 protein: CSARDAFAGGTDTQYF; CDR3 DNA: TGCAGTGCTAGAGATGCTTTCGCGGGGGGCACAGATACGCAGTATTTT
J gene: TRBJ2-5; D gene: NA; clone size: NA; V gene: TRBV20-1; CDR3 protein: CSARPGHSETQYF; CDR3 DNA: TGCAGTGCACGTCCGGGACACAGTGAGACCCAGTACTTC
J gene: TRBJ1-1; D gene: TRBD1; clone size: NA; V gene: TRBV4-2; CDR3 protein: CASSQVQTGVTEAFF; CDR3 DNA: TGTGCCAGCAGCCAAGTTCAGACAGGGGTGACTGAAGCTTTCTTT
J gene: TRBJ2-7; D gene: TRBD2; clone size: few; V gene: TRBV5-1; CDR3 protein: CASSFSGGIAYEQYF; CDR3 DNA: TGCGCCAGCAGCTTTAGCGGGGGGATTGCCTACGAGCAGTACTTC
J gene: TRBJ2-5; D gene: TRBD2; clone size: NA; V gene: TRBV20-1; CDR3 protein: CSAQGLAGNEQYF; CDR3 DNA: TGCAGTGCCCAGGGACTAGCCGGCAATGAGCAGTACTTC
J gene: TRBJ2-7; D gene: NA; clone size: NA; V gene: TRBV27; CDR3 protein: CASPWVLLLSYEQYF; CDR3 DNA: TGTGCCTCCCCGTGGGTATTACTACTATCCTACGAGCAGTACTTC
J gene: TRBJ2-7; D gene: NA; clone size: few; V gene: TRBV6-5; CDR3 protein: CASSRGRHSTTYEQYF; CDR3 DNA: TGTGCCAGCAGTCGAGGACGACATTCCACCACCTACGAGCAGTACTTC
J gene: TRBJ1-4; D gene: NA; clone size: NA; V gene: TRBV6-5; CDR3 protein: CASSHGENEKLFF; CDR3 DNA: TGTGCCAGCAGCCACGGTGAAAATGAAAAACTGTTTTTT
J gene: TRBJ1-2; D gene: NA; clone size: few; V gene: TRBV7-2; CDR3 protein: CASSLLVPGEHTF; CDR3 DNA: TGTGCCAGCAGCTTATTAGTACCCGGTGAACACACCTTC
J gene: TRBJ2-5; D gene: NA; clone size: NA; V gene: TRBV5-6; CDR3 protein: CASSLPTETETQYF; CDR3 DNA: TGTGCCAGCAGCTTGCCCACAGAAACAGAGACCCAGTACTTC
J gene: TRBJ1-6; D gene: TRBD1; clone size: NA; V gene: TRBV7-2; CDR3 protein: CASSSTGQHNSPLHF; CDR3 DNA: TGTGCCAGCAGCTCGACGGGACAGCATAATTCACCCCTCCACTTT
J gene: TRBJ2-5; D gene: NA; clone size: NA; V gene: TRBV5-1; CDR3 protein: CASSLEGGVLQETQYF; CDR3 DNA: TGCGCCAGCAGCTTGGAAGGGGGGGTCCTCCAAGAGACCCAGTACTTC
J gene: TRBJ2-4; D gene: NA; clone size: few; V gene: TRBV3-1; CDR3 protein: CASSRRLAKNIQYF; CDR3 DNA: TGTGCCAGCAGCCGACGTCTGGCCAAAAACATTCAGTACTTC
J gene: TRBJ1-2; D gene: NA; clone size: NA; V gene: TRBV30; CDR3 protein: CACGTRNYGYTF; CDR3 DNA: TGTGCCTGTGGGACGAGAAACTATGGCTACACCTTC
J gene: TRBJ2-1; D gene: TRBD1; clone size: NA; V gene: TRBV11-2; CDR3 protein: CASSSPTGNNNEQFF; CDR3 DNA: TGTGCCAGCAGCTCCCCGACAGGGAACAACAATGAGCAGTTCTTC
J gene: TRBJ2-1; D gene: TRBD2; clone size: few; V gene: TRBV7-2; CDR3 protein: CASSLATAGGYNEQFF; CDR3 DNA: TGTGCCAGCAGCTTAGCCACTGCGGGAGGCTACAATGAGCAGTTCTTC
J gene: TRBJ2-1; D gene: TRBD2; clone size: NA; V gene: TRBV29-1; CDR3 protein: CRAGGSSSYNEQFF; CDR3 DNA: TGCAGGGCGGGGGGGTCTAGCTCCTACAATGAGCAGTTCTTC
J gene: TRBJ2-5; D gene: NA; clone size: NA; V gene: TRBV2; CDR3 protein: CASSGADQETQYF; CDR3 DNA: TGTGCCAGCAGTGGGGCAGATCAAGAGACCCAGTACTTC
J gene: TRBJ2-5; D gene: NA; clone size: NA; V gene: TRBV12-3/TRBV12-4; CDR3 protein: CASSLGTGVKYF; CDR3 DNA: TGTGCCAGCAGTTTGGGGACTGGAGTAAAGTACTTC
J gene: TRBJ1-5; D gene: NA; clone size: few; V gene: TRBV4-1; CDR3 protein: CASSQGQYSSQPQHF; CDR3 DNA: TGCGCCAGCAGCCAAGGACAGTACAGCAGCCAGCCCCAGCATTTT
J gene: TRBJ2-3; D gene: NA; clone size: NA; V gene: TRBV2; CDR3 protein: CASSDRPTSDTQYF; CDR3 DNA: TGTGCCAGCAGTGATAGACCCACGTCAGATACGCAGTATTTT
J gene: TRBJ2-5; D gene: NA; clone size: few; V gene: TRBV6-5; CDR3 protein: CASTATGGRGETQYF; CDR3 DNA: TGTGCCAGCACCGCGACTGGGGGGCGAGGGGAGACCCAGTACTTC
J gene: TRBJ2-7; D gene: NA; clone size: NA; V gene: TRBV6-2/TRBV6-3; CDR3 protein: CASSYQGSKQYF; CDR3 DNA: TGTGCCAGCAGTTACCAGGGGTCGAAGCAGTACTTC
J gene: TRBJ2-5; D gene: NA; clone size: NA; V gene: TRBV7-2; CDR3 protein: CAGSLNVVGSGETQYF; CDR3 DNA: TGTGCCGGCAGCTTGAACGTGGTTGGGTCGGGGGAGACCCAGTACTTC
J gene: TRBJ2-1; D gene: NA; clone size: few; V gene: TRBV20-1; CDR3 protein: CSAIPLTGRLFYNEQFF; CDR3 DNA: TGCAGTGCTATTCCACTAACGGGGCGACTCTTCTACAATGAGCAGTTCTTC
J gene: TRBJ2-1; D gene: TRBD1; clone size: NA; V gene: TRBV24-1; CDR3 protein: CAAQGQSSYNEQFF; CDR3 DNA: TGTGCCGCCCAGGGACAGAGCTCCTACAATGAGCAGTTCTTC
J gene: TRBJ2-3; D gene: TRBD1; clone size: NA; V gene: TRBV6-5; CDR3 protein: CASSPFGQGIDTQYF; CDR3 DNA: TGTGCCAGCAGTCCGTTTGGACAGGGGATAGATACGCAGTATTTT
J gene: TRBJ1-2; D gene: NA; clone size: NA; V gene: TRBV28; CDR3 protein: CASSLVQYGYTF; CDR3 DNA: TGTGCCAGCAGTTTGGTACAGTATGGCTACACCTTC
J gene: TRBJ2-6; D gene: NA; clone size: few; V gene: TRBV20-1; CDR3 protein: CSAREETGANVLTF; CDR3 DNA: TGCAGTGCTAGGGAGGAGACTGGGGCCAACGTCCTGACTTTC
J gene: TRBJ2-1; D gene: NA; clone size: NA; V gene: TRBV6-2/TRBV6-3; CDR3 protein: CASSPTGRYEQFF; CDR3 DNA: TGTGCCAGCAGTCCAACCGGGCGCTATGAGCAGTTCTTC
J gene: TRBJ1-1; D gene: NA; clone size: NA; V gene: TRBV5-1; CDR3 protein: CASSPNVGNTEAFF; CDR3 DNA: TGCGCCAGCAGCCCAAATGTGGGGAACACTGAAGCTTTCTTT
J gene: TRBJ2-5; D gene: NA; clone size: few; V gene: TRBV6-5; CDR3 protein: CASSPLGTQETQYF; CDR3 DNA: TGTGCCAGCAGTCCCTTAGGGACTCAAGAGACCCAGTACTTC
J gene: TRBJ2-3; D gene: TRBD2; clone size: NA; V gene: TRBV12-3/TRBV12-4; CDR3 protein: CASRRAGGPADTQYF; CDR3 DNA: TGTGCCAGCAGAAGAGCGGGAGGGCCTGCAGATACGCAGTATTTT
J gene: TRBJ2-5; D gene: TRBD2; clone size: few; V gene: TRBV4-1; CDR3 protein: CASSQSGTSGAGLQGTQYF; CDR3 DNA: TGCGCCAGCAGCCAAAGTGGGACTAGCGGGGCGGGACTACAAGGGACCCAGTACTTC
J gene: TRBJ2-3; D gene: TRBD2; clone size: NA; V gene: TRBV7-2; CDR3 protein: CASRPLAVGTDTQYF; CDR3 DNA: TGTGCCAGCAGGCCACTAGCGGTCGGCACAGATACGCAGTATTTT
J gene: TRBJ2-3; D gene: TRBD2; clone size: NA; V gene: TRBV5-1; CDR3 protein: CASSFTSGGNTDTQYF; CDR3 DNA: TGCGCCAGCAGCTTCACTAGCGGGGGCAACACAGATACGCAGTATTTT
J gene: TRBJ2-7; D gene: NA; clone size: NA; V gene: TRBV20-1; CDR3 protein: CSARGQVVTYEQYF; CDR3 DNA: TGCAGTGCTAGAGGTCAGGTGGTAACCTACGAGCAGTACTTC
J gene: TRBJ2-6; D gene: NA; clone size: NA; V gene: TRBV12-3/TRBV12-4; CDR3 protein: CASSLRIRLNRSGANVLTF; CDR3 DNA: TGTGCCAGCAGTTTGAGGATAAGACTCAACCGCTCTGGGGCCAACGTCCTGACTTTC
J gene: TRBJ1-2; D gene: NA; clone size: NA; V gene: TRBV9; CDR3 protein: CAGSAPDEHGYTF; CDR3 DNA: TGTGCCGGCAGCGCCCCGGACGAGCATGGCTACACCTTC
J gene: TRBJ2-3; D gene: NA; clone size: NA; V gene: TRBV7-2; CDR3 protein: CASSALLADTQYF; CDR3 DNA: TGTGCCAGCAGCGCCTTACTAGCTGATACGCAGTATTTT
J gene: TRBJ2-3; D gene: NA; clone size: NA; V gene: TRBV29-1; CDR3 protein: CGSKGVVTDTQYF; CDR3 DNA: TGCGGCTCGAAAGGGGTAGTCACAGATACGCAGTATTTT
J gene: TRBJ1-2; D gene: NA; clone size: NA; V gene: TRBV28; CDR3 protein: CASNLVGTGYTF; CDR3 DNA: TGTGCCAGCAACCTTGTCGGGACGGGCTACACCTTC
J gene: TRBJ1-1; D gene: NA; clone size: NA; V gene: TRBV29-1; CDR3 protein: CSVQGGDTEAFF; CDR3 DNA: TGCAGCGTTCAGGGTGGTGACACTGAAGCTTTCTTT
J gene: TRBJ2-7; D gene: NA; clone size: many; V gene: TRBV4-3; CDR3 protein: CASSQDQVSYEQYF; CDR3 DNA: TGCGCCAGCAGCCAAGATCAGGTCTCCTACGAGCAGTACTTC
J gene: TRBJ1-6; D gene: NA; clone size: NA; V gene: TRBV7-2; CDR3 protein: CASSLGVSSYNSPLHF; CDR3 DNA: TGTGCCAGCAGCTTGGGAGTGAGCTCCTATAATTCACCCCTCCACTTT